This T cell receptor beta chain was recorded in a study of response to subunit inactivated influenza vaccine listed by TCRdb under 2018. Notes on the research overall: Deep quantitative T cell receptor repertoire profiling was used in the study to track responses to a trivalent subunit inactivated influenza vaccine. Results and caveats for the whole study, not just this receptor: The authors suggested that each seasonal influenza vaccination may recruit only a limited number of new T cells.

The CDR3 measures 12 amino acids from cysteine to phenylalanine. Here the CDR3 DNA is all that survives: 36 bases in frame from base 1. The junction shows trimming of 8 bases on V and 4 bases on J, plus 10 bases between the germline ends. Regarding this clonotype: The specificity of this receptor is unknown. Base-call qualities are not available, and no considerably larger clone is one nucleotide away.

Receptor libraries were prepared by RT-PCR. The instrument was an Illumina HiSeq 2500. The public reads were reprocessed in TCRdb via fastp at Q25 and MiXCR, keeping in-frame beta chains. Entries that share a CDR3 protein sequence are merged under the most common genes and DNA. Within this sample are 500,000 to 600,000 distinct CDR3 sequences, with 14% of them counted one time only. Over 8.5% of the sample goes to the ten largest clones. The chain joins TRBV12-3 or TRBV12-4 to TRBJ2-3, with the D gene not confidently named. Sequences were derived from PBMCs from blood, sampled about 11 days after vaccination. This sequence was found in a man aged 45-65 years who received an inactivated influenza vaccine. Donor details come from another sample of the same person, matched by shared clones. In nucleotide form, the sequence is TGTGCCAGCCTTCCTTCCTCAGATACGCAGTATTTT. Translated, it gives CASLPSSDTQYF.